These 10 T cell receptor beta chains share one sample of origin, sequenced in a study of blood T cell repertoires in COVID-19 (TCRdb year 2020). Receptors were amplified or captured by the immunoSEQ multiplex PCR assay. What TCRdb holds here is the immuneACCESS table cut down to in-frame rearrangements. Part of the clones is not present; checked against another copy, under half of the missing clones reflect an unresolved V gene, and the others are unexplained. The sample table holds about 210,000 clones, of which under 95% were seen once. The ten largest clones add up to 0.95% to 1.5% of the sample. Sample: peripheral blood. The receptors derive from a young man with acute or convalescent COVID-19.

J is TRBJ1-2 and V is TRBV5-1; 7 bases align to TRBD1. This CDR3 region has 14 residues. V trimming: 4 bases; J trimming: 5 bases; junction bases outside the gene matches: 8. Germline CDR1 SGHRS, CDR2 YFSETQ. The CDR3 protein is CASSLEGTVYGYTF. The CDR3 bases are TGCGCCAGCAGCCTGGAAGGGACAGTTTATGGCTACACCTTC.

The CDR3, as DNA: TGTGCCAGCAGCATGGGAGGGGGCTACGAGCAGTACTTC. This encodes CASSMGGGYEQYF. J is TRBJ2-7 and V is TRBV11-3; D is perhaps TRBD2 (7 bases). Trimming removed 5 bases at V and 3 bases at J, with 11 bases between. The CDR3 is 13 residues long. Germline CDR1 SGHNT, CDR2 YENEEA.

This rearrangement joins TRBV3-1 (or the pseudogene TRBV3-2) to TRBJ2-5; the D gene is possibly TRBD2 (6 bases). V lost 1 base, J lost 0 bases, and 15 bases lay in between. The V gene's germline CDR1 is LGHDT and CDR2 YNNKEL (reference sequence). The CDR3 is 17 residues long. The CDR3 here is CASSQVGGLPDQETQYF. In DNA, the CDR3 is TGTGCCAGCAGCCAAGTTGGTGGACTACCCGACCAAGAGACCCAGTACTTC.

V usage is TRBV28 and J usage is TRBJ2-3; 8 bases align to TRBD1. In germline, CDR1 is MDHEN, CDR2 SYDVKM. The CDR3 totals 14 residues. After removal of 6 bases from V and 7 bases from J, the junction contained 9 bases not matched to a gene. CDR3 bases: TGTGCCAGCAGCCGGGACAGGCGAACAAATACGCAGTATTTT. Translating it yields CASSRDRRTNTQYF.

The chain recombines TRBV12-5 with TRBJ2-1, with 8 bases that match TRBD1. In germline, CDR1 is LGHNT, CDR2 FRNRAP. Trimming at V came to 1 base and at J to 8 bases, leaving 7 bases not matched to a gene. This CDR3 has 15 residues. In DNA form, the CDR3 reads TGTGCTAGTGGTTTGGGACAGGGGAATAAGGATGAGCAGTTCTTC. Residues: CASGLGQGNKDEQFF.

The chain carries TRBV11-2 and TRBJ1-5; 10 positions agree with TRBD1. This CDR3 has 15 residues. V dropped 5 bases and J dropped 9; count of bases not matched to a gene: 10. Germline V lookup: CDR1 SGHAT, CDR2 FQNNGV. The CDR3 coding sequence is TGTGCCAGCAGCGAGGGGACAGGGGATGACCGGCCCCAGCATTTT. The encoded protein is CASSEGTGDDRPQHF.

The CDR3 loop is CASSQDPGRGGYTF. CDR3 DNA: TGCGCCAGCAGCCAAGATCCAGGGCGCGGTGGCTACACCTTC. The chain has TRBV4-1 and TRBJ1-2; a weak D match, TRBD1 (5 bases). Trimming stripped 0 bases from V and 7 bases from J, with 12 bases between. From germline, CDR1 is MGHRA and CDR2 YSYEKL. CDR3 size: 14 residues.

This sequence joins TRBV7-3 and TRBJ2-2; tentatively, D is TRBD2 (6 bases). This CDR3 is built from 15 residues. The germline CDR1 and CDR2 sequences are SGHTA and FQGTGA. V lost 4 bases, J lost 0 bases, and 9 bases lay in between. The CDR3 here is CASSSRTTNTGELFF. The CDR3 coding sequence is TGTGCCAGCAGCTCGCGGACTACGAACACCGGGGAGCTGTTTTTT. The variable domain in full, with the rest retrieved from reference TRBV7-3 and TRBJ2-2, is GAGVSQTPSNKVTEKGKYVELRCDPISGHTALYWYRQSLGQGPEFLIYFQGTGAADDSGLPNDRFFAVRPEGSVSTLKIQRTERGDSAVYLCASSSRTTNTGELFFGEGSRLTVL.

The CDR3 nucleotides read TGTGCCAGCAGCCTCGGGGGAGGGCGAGGCACTGAAGCTTTCTTT. This sequence encodes CASSLGGGRGTEAFF. This rearrangement joins TRBV28 to TRBJ1-1; TRBD1 is a possible D gene (5 bases). The ends were cut back, 6 bases at V and 4 bases at J, with 18 bases in the middle. This CDR3 comprises 15 residues. Germline V lookup: CDR1 MDHEN, CDR2 SYDVKM.

J is TRBJ2-1 and V is TRBV6-4; possibly TRBD2 for D (6 bases). CDR1 is MRHNA and CDR2 is SNTAGT in the germline V gene. V lost 0 bases and J lost 15, with 18 bases in between. There are 14 residues in the CDR3. The CDR3 here is CASSDSSSVPPGFF. In DNA form, the CDR3 reads TGTGCCAGCAGTGACTCGTCTAGCGTTCCGCCGGGGTTCTTC.